The present T cell receptor beta chain was sequenced within a study of read filtering for tumor transcriptome and immune sequencing. Germline-derived CDR1 and CDR2 are SGHNT and YENEEA. Trimming removed 5 bases from V and 4 bases from J; junction bases left unmatched: 13. The CDR3 extends over 16 amino acids. From approximately 430 ng of RNA, a library with molecular barcoded alpha/delta and beta/gamma adaptors was made. A single record per CDR3 protein comes from TCRdb applying MiXCR to the reads. The table has 90,000 to 95,000 distinct CDR3 sequences, 20% to 25% seen once; the top ten hold over 10%. This clonotype was counted ten times or more.

The sequencing input was a population of CD138-negative cells sorted from bone marrow. The chain couples TRBV11-3 to TRBJ1-1; TRBD1 matches 7 bases. The clonotype originates from a donor over 35 with multiple myeloma. CDR3 nucleotide sequence: TGTGCCAGCAGCGTCGACAGGGCCCCAAGTAGCACTGAAGCTTTCTTT. It translates to CASSVDRAPSSTEAFF.